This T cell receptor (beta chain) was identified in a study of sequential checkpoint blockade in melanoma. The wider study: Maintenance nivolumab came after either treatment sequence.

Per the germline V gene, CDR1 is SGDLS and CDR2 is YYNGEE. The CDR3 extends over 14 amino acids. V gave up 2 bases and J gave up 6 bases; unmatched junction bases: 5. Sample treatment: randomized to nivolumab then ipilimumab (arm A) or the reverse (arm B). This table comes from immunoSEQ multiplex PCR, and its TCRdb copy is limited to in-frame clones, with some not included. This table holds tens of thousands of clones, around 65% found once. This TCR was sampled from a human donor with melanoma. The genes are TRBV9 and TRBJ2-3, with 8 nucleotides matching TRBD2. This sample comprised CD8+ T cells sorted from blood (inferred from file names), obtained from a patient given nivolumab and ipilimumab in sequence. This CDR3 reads CASSVSGGEDTQYF. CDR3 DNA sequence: TGTGCCAGCAGCGTCAGCGGGGGTGAGGATACGCAGTATTTT.